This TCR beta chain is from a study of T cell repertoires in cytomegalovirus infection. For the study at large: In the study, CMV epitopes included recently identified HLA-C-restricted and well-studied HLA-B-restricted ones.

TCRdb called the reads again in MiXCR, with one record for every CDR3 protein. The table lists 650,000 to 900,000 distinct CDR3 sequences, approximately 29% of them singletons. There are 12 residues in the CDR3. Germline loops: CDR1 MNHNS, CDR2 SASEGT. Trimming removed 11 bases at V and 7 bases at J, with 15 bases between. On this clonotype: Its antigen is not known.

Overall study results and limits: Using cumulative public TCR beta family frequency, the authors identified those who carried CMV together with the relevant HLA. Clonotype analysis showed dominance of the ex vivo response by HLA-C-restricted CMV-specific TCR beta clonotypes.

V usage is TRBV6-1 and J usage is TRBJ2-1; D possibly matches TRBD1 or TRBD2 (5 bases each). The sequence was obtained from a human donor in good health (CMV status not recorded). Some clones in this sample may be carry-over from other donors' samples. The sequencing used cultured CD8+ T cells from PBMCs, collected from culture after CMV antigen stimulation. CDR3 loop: CAGGPTLNEQFF. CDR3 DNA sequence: TGTGCCGGGGGACCTACTTTGAATGAGCAGTTCTTC.